This TCR beta chain emerged from a study of cytomegalovirus exposure and HLA in healthy donors. Trimming removed 8 bases at V and 5 bases at J, with 16 bases between. Looked up from germline, CDR1 is SNHLY and CDR2 is FYNNEI. This CDR3 is 14 amino acids long. Researchers ran the PCR with 60 Vbeta and 13 Jbeta primers. The method was immunoSEQ multiplex PCR; TCRdb's version includes in-frame clones alone and lacks a portion of them. In the table there are about 64,000 clones, 70% to 80% of which are singletons. This clone was seen only a few times. Although they were nominally healthy when sampled, donors likely had unrecorded immune exposures.

The sample comprised PBMCs. This TCR came from a man younger than 35 in good health and CMV-seropositive. The V call is TRBV2, the J call TRBJ1-5, with D perhaps matching TRBD1 (6 bases). The CDR3 sequence: CASRPAGAYQPQHF. For the CDR3, the DNA is TGTGCCAGCCGGCCGGCGGGGGCTTATCAGCCCCAGCATTTT.